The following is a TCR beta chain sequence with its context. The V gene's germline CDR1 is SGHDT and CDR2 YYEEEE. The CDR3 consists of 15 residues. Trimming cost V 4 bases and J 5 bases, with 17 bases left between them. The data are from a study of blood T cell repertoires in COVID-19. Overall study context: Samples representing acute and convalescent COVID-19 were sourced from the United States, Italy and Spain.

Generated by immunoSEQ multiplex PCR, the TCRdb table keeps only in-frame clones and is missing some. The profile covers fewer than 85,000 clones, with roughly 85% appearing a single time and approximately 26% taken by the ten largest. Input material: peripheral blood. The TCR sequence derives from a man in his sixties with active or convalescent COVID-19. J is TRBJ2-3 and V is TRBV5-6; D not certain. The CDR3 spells CASSPQAKSGDTQYF. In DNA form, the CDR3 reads TGTGCCAGCAGCCCCCAAGCGAAGTCGGGAGATACGCAGTATTTT. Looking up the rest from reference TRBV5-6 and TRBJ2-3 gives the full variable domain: DAGVTQSPTHLIKTRGQQVTLRCSPKSGHDTVSWYQQALGQGPQFIFQYYEEEERQRGNFPDRFSGHQFPNYSSELNVNALLLGDSALYLCASSPQAKSGDTQYFGPGTRLTVL.